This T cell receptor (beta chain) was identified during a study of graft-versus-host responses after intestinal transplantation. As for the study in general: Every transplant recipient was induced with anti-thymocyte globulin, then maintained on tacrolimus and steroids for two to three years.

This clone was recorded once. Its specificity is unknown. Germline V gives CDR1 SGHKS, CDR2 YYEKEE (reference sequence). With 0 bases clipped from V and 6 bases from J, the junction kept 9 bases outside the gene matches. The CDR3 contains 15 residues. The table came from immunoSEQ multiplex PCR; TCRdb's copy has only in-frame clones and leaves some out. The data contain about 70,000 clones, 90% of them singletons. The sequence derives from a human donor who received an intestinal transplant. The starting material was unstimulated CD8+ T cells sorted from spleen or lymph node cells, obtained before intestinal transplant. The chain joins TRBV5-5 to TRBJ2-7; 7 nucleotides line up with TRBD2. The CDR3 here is CASSLGGAGLGEQYF. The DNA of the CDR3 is TGTGCCAGCAGCTTGGGGGGAGCGGGGTTGGGCGAGCAGTACTTC.